Listed below are T cell receptor beta chains from one sample, sequenced in a study of long-term antiretroviral therapy in people with HIV. Clones were read by immunoSEQ multiplex PCR, and TCRdb kept only the in-frame ones, dropping some. There are 20,000 to 25,000 clones in the sample; around 87% occur only once, and around 3.3% lies in the top ten. Sequences were derived from unsorted PBMCs, sampled approximately 2.5 years after starting antiretroviral therapy. These receptors all come from a woman aged 45-60 years with HIV. Both conserved end residues are part of each CDR3. The D gene is left open where the match is weak. Clone sizes are given selectively: once, few, many, or a class where the clone is expanded.

V: TRBV4-1; size: NA; D: TRBD1; J: TRBJ1-1; CDR3: CASGAGDRGEAFF; DNA: TGCGCCTCCGGGGCCGGGGACAGGGGGGAAGCTTTCTTT
V: TRBV13; size: NA; D: NA; J: TRBJ2-3; CDR3: CASSNLGTGDTDTQYF; DNA: TGTGCCAGCAGCAATCTCGGGACCGGAGACACAGATACGCAGTATTTT
V: TRBV23-1; size: NA; D: TRBD1; J: TRBJ2-7; CDR3: CASSLGQGSTYEQYF; DNA: TGCGCCAGCAGTCTGGGACAGGGATCCACCTACGAGCAGTACTTC
V: TRBV5-4; size: NA; D: NA; J: TRBJ2-3; CDR3: CASSTGLSTDTQYF; DNA: TGTGCCAGCAGCACCGGACTGAGCACAGATACGCAGTATTTT
V: TRBV7-9; size: NA; D: TRBD1; J: TRBJ2-2; CDR3: CASSPRQGAGTGELFF; DNA: TGTGCCAGCAGCCCCCGACAGGGGGCTGGCACCGGGGAGCTGTTTTTT
V: TRBV7-9; size: NA; D: NA; J: TRBJ2-5; CDR3: CASSLGGLAETQYF; DNA: TGTGCCAGCAGCTTAGGGGGTCTCGCGGAGACCCAGTACTTC
V: TRBV15; size: few; D: NA; J: TRBJ2-7; CDR3: CATSRDTGYEQYF; DNA: TGTGCCACCAGCAGGGATACAGGTTACGAGCAGTACTTC
V: TRBV5-4; size: once; D: NA; J: TRBJ2-6; CDR3: CASSAGANVLTF; DNA: TGTGCCAGCAGCGCTGGGGCCAACGTCCTGACTTTC
V: TRBV19; size: NA; D: NA; J: TRBJ2-3; CDR3: CASSKAGGNTDTQYF; DNA: TGTGCCAGTAGTAAGGCGGGTGGTAACACAGATACGCAGTATTTT
V: TRBV18; size: NA; D: NA; J: TRBJ1-2; CDR3: CASSPVVGLASYGYTF; DNA: TGTGCCAGCTCACCAGTGGTAGGACTAGCGTCCTATGGCTACACCTTC
V: TRBV5-1; size: NA; D: NA; J: TRBJ2-7; CDR3: CASSLFGAPYEQYF; DNA: TGCGCCAGCAGCTTGTTCGGGGCCCCCTACGAGCAGTACTTC
V: TRBV28; size: NA; D: TRBD1; J: TRBJ2-3; CDR3: CASSIRTGDSDTQYF; DNA: TGTGCCAGCAGCATCCGGACAGGGGATTCCGATACGCAGTATTTT
V: TRBV28; size: NA; D: TRBD2; J: TRBJ2-1; CDR3: CASSWTSGLSSYNEQFF; DNA: TGTGCCAGCAGTTGGACTAGCGGGCTTAGCTCCTACAATGAGCAGTTCTTC
V: TRBV7-9; size: once; D: TRBD1; J: TRBJ2-7; CDR3: CASSQGQGWSEQYF; DNA: TGTGCCAGCAGCCAGGGACAGGGTTGGTCCGAGCAGTACTTC
V: TRBV9; size: NA; D: TRBD1; J: TRBJ1-2; CDR3: CASSVEALTGAGYGYTF; DNA: TGTGCCAGCAGCGTGGAGGCTTTGACAGGGGCCGGCTATGGCTACACCTTC
V: TRBV6-5; size: NA; D: NA; J: TRBJ2-2; CDR3: CASSSPTGTGELFF; DNA: TGTGCCAGCAGTTCGCCGACTGGCACCGGGGAGCTGTTTTTT
V: TRBV2; size: NA; D: NA; J: TRBJ2-1; CDR3: CASKWELYNEQFF; DNA: TGTGCCAGCAAGTGGGAGCTCTACAATGAGCAGTTCTTC
V: TRBV7-9; size: NA; D: TRBD2; J: TRBJ2-1; CDR3: CASSLGTSGHEQFF; DNA: TGTGCCAGCAGCCTTGGGACTAGTGGCCATGAGCAGTTCTTC
V: TRBV13; size: NA; D: NA; J: TRBJ2-3; CDR3: CASSPRRSTDTQYF; DNA: TGTGCCAGCAGCCCCCGTCGGAGCACAGATACGCAGTATTTT
V: TRBV2; size: NA; D: TRBD2; J: TRBJ2-7; CDR3: CASSESSGSSYEQYF; DNA: TGTGCCAGCAGTGAGAGTAGCGGGAGCTCCTACGAGCAGTACTTC
V: TRBV9; size: NA; D: NA; J: TRBJ1-4; CDR3: CASSGLNEKLFF; DNA: TGTGCCAGCAGCGGACTAAATGAAAAACTGTTTTTT
V: TRBV9; size: NA; D: NA; J: TRBJ1-3; CDR3: CASSVGQGNTIYF; DNA: TGTGCCAGCAGCGTAGGACAGGGAAACACCATATATTTT
V: TRBV19; size: NA; D: TRBD1; J: TRBJ2-7; CDR3: CASSMGRQGVNEQYF; DNA: TGTGCCAGTAGTATGGGAAGACAGGGGGTGAACGAGCAGTACTTC
V: TRBV7-2; size: NA; D: NA; J: TRBJ2-1; CDR3: CASSLVGPPYNEQFF; DNA: TGTGCCAGCAGCTTAGTCGGCCCTCCCTACAATGAGCAGTTCTTC
V: TRBV28; size: NA; D: NA; J: TRBJ1-2; CDR3: CASSPDRSNYGYTF; DNA: TGTGCCAGCAGTCCCGACAGGTCTAACTATGGCTACACCTTC
V: TRBV6-1; size: NA; D: NA; J: TRBJ1-1; CDR3: CASSGVMNTEAFF; DNA: TGTGCCAGCAGCGGGGTCATGAACACTGAAGCTTTCTTT
V: TRBV4-2; size: few; D: NA; J: TRBJ1-4; CDR3: CASSPDGATNEKLFF; DNA: TGTGCCAGCAGCCCCGATGGCGCAACTAATGAAAAACTGTTTTTT
V: TRBV10-3; size: NA; D: TRBD1; J: TRBJ2-2; CDR3: CAISESISQGAAGELFF; DNA: TGTGCCATCAGTGAGTCGATTTCACAGGGGGCAGCCGGGGAGCTGTTTTTT
V: TRBV4-3; size: NA; D: NA; J: TRBJ2-1; CDR3: CASSQDQLSSYNEQFF; DNA: TGCGCCAGCAGCCAAGATCAGCTTAGCTCCTACAATGAGCAGTTCTTC
V: TRBV5-1; size: NA; D: TRBD2; J: TRBJ2-2; CDR3: CASSLTSGTNTGELFF; DNA: TGCGCCAGCAGCTTAACTAGCGGAACGAACACCGGGGAGCTGTTTTTT
V: TRBV19; size: NA; D: TRBD2; J: TRBJ2-2; CDR3: CASSIVGGTNTGELFF; DNA: TGTGCCAGTAGTATAGTCGGGGGGACGAACACCGGGGAGCTGTTTTTT
V: TRBV15; size: NA; D: NA; J: TRBJ2-7; CDR3: CATSRDLIATAYEQYF; DNA: TGTGCCACCAGCAGAGATCTTATAGCGACAGCCTACGAGCAGTACTTC
V: TRBV27; size: NA; D: NA; J: TRBJ1-1; CDR3: CASSLPGTEAFF; DNA: TGTGCCAGCAGTTTGCCGGGGACTGAAGCTTTCTTT
V: TRBV27; size: NA; D: TRBD1; J: TRBJ2-2; CDR3: CASRSQQGARTGELFF; DNA: TGTGCCAGCAGGTCCCAACAGGGGGCGAGGACCGGGGAGCTGTTTTTT
V: TRBV5-1; size: NA; D: TRBD1; J: TRBJ2-7; CDR3: CASSQQGPDRGLYDQYF; DNA: TGCGCCAGCAGCCAGCAGGGACCGGACAGGGGGCTGTACGATCAGTACTTC
V: TRBV27; size: once; D: TRBD2; J: TRBJ2-5; CDR3: CASGGGPRETQYF; DNA: TGTGCCAGCGGCGGGGGGCCAAGGGAGACCCAGTACTTC
V: TRBV9; size: once; D: NA; J: TRBJ2-7; CDR3: CASSVGGGALEQYF; DNA: TGTGCCAGCAGCGTAGGGGGCGGAGCGCTCGAGCAGTACTTC
V: TRBV7-9; size: NA; D: NA; J: TRBJ2-3; CDR3: CASSTRLSGGGGRDTQYF; DNA: TGTGCCAGCAGCACCCGACTTTCCGGAGGCGGGGGCCGGGATACGCAGTATTTT
V: TRBV10-3; size: once; D: NA; J: TRBJ2-2; CDR3: CAISETQSPGELFF; DNA: TGTGCCATCAGTGAAACCCAGAGCCCCGGGGAGCTGTTTTTT
V: TRBV29-1; size: NA; D: NA; J: TRBJ1-2; CDR3: CSVGGGLLTNYGYTF; DNA: TGCAGCGTTGGGGGGGGACTGCTCACTAACTATGGCTACACCTTC
V: TRBV11-2; size: NA; D: TRBD1; J: TRBJ2-7; CDR3: CASSFSRGPYEQYF; DNA: TGTGCCAGCAGCTTCAGCAGGGGGCCTTACGAGCAGTACTTC
V: TRBV5-1; size: few; D: NA; J: TRBJ1-2; CDR3: CASRGLGSVSYGYTF; DNA: TGCGCCAGCAGAGGACTAGGAAGTGTAAGCTATGGCTACACCTTC
V: TRBV18; size: medium-sized; D: NA; J: TRBJ2-7; CDR3: CASSPPDHSGEQYF; DNA: TGTGCCAGCTCCCCTCCTGACCACTCAGGGGAGCAGTACTTC
V: TRBV7-9; size: NA; D: TRBD1; J: TRBJ1-5; CDR3: CASSPGQVNQPQHF; DNA: TGTGCCAGCAGCCCGGGACAGGTCAATCAGCCCCAGCATTTT
V: TRBV5-1; size: NA; D: NA; J: TRBJ2-1; CDR3: CASSLVGESYNEQFF; DNA: TGCGCCAGCAGCTTGGTAGGGGAATCCTACAATGAGCAGTTCTTC
V: TRBV29-1; size: NA; D: NA; J: TRBJ2-1; CDR3: CSVASGPYNEQFF; DNA: TGCAGCGTTGCTTCGGGGCCTTACAATGAGCAGTTCTTC
V: TRBV7-9; size: few; D: NA; J: TRBJ1-5; CDR3: CASSLGTQPQHF; DNA: TGTGCCAGCAGCTTGGGGACTCAGCCCCAGCATTTT
V: TRBV28; size: NA; D: NA; J: TRBJ2-1; CDR3: CASRHTWREDYNEQFF; DNA: TGTGCCAGCAGACATACGTGGAGGGAAGACTACAATGAGCAGTTCTTC
V: TRBV7-2; size: NA; D: NA; J: TRBJ2-5; CDR3: CASSLGADGRSRLTQYF; DNA: TGTGCCAGCAGCTTGGGCGCCGACGGGCGAAGTCGGTTGACCCAGTACTTC
V: TRBV4-2; size: few; D: NA; J: TRBJ1-5; CDR3: CASSQDRGQPQHF; DNA: TGTGCCAGCAGCCAAGATAGGGGCCAGCCCCAGCATTTT
V: TRBV7-9; size: NA; D: TRBD1; J: TRBJ2-1; CDR3: CASSTDRVSYNEQFF; DNA: TGTGCCAGCAGCACTGACAGGGTTTCCTACAATGAGCAGTTCTTC
V: TRBV27; size: NA; D: NA; J: TRBJ1-4; CDR3: CASSPTRVAEKLFF; DNA: TGTGCCAGCAGTCCTACCCGGGTGGCGGAAAAACTGTTTTTT
V: TRBV7-9; size: NA; D: NA; J: TRBJ1-2; CDR3: CASNIPGQTSDGYTF; DNA: TGTGCCAGCAACATACCGGGACAAACATCTGATGGCTACACCTTC
V: TRBV10-3; size: NA; D: NA; J: TRBJ1-5; CDR3: CAISESEGVAQHF; DNA: TGTGCCATCAGTGAGTCCGAGGGGGTGGCCCAGCATTTT
V: TRBV6-1; size: once; D: TRBD1; J: TRBJ2-2; CDR3: CASDLTGGPGELFF; DNA: TGTGCCAGTGACTTGACAGGGGGTCCCGGGGAGCTGTTTTTT
V: TRBV11-2; size: NA; D: NA; J: TRBJ1-5; CDR3: CASSFGSRGDQPQHF; DNA: TGTGCCAGCAGCTTTGGCTCTAGGGGGGATCAGCCCCAGCATTTT
V: TRBV2; size: NA; D: NA; J: TRBJ2-5; CDR3: CASSSTLRETQYF; DNA: TGTGCCAGCAGTTCTACTCTCAGGGAGACCCAGTACTTC
V: TRBV2; size: NA; D: NA; J: TRBJ1-2; CDR3: CASSAGASETERYTF; DNA: TGTGCCAGCAGTGCAGGCGCGTCCGAGACTGAACGCTACACCTTC
V: TRBV28; size: NA; D: NA; J: TRBJ1-5; CDR3: CASTPLGNQPQHF; DNA: TGTGCCAGCACACCTTTGGGGAATCAGCCCCAGCATTTT
V: TRBV28; size: NA; D: TRBD1; J: TRBJ1-2; CDR3: CASQRQGAGYTF; DNA: TGTGCCAGCCAGCGACAGGGTGCCGGCTACACCTTC